These T cell receptor beta chains were read from a single sample in a study of T cell changes during pregnancy in multiple sclerosis. Assay used: immunoSEQ multiplex PCR; TCRdb lists only in-frame clones, some missing. The repertoire holds 100,000 or so clones, with roughly 93% as singletons. Specimen: peripheral blood, collected in the third trimester of pregnancy. These TCRs come from a female donor with multiple sclerosis, enrolled in a pregnancy study. The CDR3 runs from the conserved cysteine through the conserved F or W. D genes are given only for firm matches. Some rows have no size entry. The others give once, few or many, or a class for an expanded clone.

abundance	d_gene	v_gene	j_gene	CDR3aa	CDR3nt
NA	NA	TRBV19	TRBJ1-1	CASSTGNTEAFF	TGTGCCAGTAGTACAGGGAACACTGAAGCTTTCTTT
NA	NA	TRBV7-8	TRBJ2-5	CAISSRGHGGWVTQYF	TGTGCCATATCTTCCAGGGGACACGGTGGTTGGGTGACCCAGTACTTC
NA	TRBD2	TRBV25-1	TRBJ2-7	CASSDSVGRGGYEQYF	TGTGCCAGCAGTGATTCGGTGGGGAGGGGTGGTTACGAGCAGTACTTC
once	NA	TRBV21-1	TRBJ2-7	CASSKVNSGSHHYEQYF	TGTGCCAGCAGCAAAGTGAATAGCGGGAGCCACCACTACGAGCAGTACTTC
NA	NA	TRBV28	TRBJ1-5	CASSLGSLGPQHF	TGTGCCAGCAGTTTAGGCAGCCTAGGGCCCCAGCATTTT
NA	NA	TRBV7-8	TRBJ1-1	CASSPQGSSTEAFF	TGTGCCAGCAGCCCCCAGGGGAGCTCCACTGAAGCTTTCTTT
NA	NA	TRBV7-8	TRBJ2-3	CASARLDSRTHTQYF	TGTGCCAGCGCCCGTTTGGACTCGCGGACTCATACGCAGTATTTT
once	NA	TRBV10-3	TRBJ1-1	CAISESQGNTEAFF	TGTGCCATCAGTGAGTCACAGGGGAACACTGAAGCTTTCTTT
NA	NA	TRBV18	TRBJ1-2	CASSPTDMEGYTF	TGTGCCAGCTCACCCACGGACATGGAGGGCTACACCTTC
few	NA	TRBV6-6	TRBJ1-3	CASSGQSSGNTIYF	TGTGCCAGCAGTGGACAGAGCTCTGGAAACACCATATATTTT
NA	NA	TRBV27	TRBJ2-7	CASSLFRSGEEQYF	TGTGCCAGCAGTTTATTCCGCTCGGGTGAGGAGCAGTACTTC
NA	TRBD1	TRBV28	TRBJ1-2	CASSFRDRGNYGYTF	TGTGCCAGCAGTTTCCGGGACAGGGGAAACTATGGCTACACCTTC
few	NA	TRBV2	TRBJ2-7	CASSPKWGDYVGEQYF	TGTGCCAGCAGCCCCAAGTGGGGGGATTACGTTGGCGAGCAGTACTTC
NA	NA	TRBV6-5	TRBJ1-1	CASSSRRGVNTEAFF	TGTGCCAGCAGTTCTCGAAGGGGCGTGAACACTGAAGCTTTCTTT
NA	NA	TRBV5-4	TRBJ1-4	CASKTQGTANEKLFF	TGTGCCAGCAAAACCCAGGGCACCGCTAATGAAAAACTGTTTTTT
NA	NA	TRBV12-5	TRBJ2-2	CASAERTKKTVMGLFF	TGTGCTAGTGCGGAGAGGACTAAGAAGACCGTCATGGGGCTGTTTTTT
NA	TRBD2	TRBV6-1	TRBJ2-1	CASSELGGSNEQFF	TGTGCCAGCAGTGAACTCGGCGGGAGCAATGAGCAGTTCTTC
NA	TRBD1	TRBV10-3	TRBJ1-5	CATGLDRGLGNQPQHF	TGTGCCACCGGATTAGACAGGGGGTTGGGCAATCAGCCCCAGCATTTT
NA	TRBD1	TRBV6-5	TRBJ2-5	CASGWTGEETQYF	TGTGCCAGCGGCTGGACAGGGGAGGAGACCCAGTACTTC
once	TRBD2	TRBV30	TRBJ2-1	CAEAGLATNEQFF	TGTGCCGAAGCGGGACTAGCAACTAATGAGCAGTTCTTC